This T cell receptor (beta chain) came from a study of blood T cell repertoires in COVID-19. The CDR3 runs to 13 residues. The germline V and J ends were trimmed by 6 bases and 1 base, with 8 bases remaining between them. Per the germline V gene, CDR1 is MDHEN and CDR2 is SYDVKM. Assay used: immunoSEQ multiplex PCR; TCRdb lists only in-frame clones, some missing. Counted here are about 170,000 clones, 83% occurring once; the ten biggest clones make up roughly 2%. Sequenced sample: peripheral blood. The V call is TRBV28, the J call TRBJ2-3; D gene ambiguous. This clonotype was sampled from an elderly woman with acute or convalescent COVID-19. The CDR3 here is CASRTSGTDTQYF. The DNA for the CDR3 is TGTGCCAGCAGGACTTCCGGCACAGATACGCAGTATTTT.